Below are 3 T cell receptor beta chains sequenced from a single sample in a study of blood T cell repertoires in acute mononucleosis. Time point specified: acute infectious mononucleosis, at clinical presentation within 2 weeks of symptom onset (visit 1). TCRdb keeps only in-frame clones here, not all; method: immunoSEQ multiplex PCR. The table records 6,000 to 9,000 clones, under 30% of them present only once. The sample here was EBV YVL epitope tetramer+ CD8+ T cells sorted from PBMCs, taken during acute infectious mononucleosis. Subset described: CD8 T cells binding a tetramer with EBV BRLF1 109-117 peptide (YVL-BR). All receptors come from a woman between 18 and 29 years old with infectious mononucleosis caused by EBV.

This clone was recorded once. The chain is built from TRBV30 and TRBJ2-7, with D perhaps assigned TRBD1 or TRBD2 (5 bases each). V dropped 1 base and J dropped 5 bases, with 15 bases sitting between them. The CDR3 contains 14 residues. Germline CDR1 reads GTSNPN; CDR2 reads SVGIG (reference sequence). This CDR3 reads CAWSGQPDYNEQYF. In DNA, the CDR3 is TGTGCCTGGAGTGGACAGCCCGACTACAACGAGCAGTACTTC.

This clone was counted only a few times. A read error likely explains this, since a far larger clone differs by one base. The same CDR3 also results from other DNA sequences found in this sample. The chain employs TRBV4-1 and TRBJ2-7, with D possibly being TRBD1 (5 bases). Trimming stripped 5 bases from V and 6 bases from J, with 14 bases between. This CDR3 spans 13 amino acids. Germline V CDR1 and CDR2: MGHRA, YSYEKL. The CDR3 coding sequence is TGCGCCAGCAGCTTGGCAGGGTCGGGCGAGCAGTACTTC. Protein: CASSLAGSGEQYF.

The chain recombines TRBV7-6 with TRBJ2-2, with 8 positions matching TRBD1. Germline values: CDR1 SGHVS, CDR2 FNYEAQ. J gave up 6 bases and V 1 base, and 7 bases lay outside the gene matches. This CDR3 has 16 amino acids. This chain's CDR3 is CASSLVQGDSAGELFF. CDR3 sequence (DNA): TGTGCCAGCAGCTTAGTACAGGGGGACTCGGCCGGGGAGCTGTTTTTT.